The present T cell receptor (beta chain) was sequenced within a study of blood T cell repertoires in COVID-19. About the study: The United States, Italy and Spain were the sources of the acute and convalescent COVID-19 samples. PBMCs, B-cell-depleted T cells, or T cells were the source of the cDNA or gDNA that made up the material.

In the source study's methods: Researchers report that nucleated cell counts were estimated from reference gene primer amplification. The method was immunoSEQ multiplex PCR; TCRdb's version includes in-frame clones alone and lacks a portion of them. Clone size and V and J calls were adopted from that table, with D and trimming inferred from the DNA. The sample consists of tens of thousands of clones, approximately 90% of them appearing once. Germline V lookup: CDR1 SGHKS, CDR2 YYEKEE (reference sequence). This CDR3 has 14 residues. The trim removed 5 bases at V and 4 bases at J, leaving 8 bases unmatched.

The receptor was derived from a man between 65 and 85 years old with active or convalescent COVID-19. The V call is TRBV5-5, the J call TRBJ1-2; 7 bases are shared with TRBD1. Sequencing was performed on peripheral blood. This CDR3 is CASRWTRDSYGYTF. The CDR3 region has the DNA TGTGCCAGCAGATGGACCCGGGACAGCTATGGCTACACCTTC.